This T cell receptor beta chain was captured in a study of cytomegalovirus exposure and HLA in healthy donors. The PCR ran on 60 Vbeta and 13 Jbeta primers. Here immunoSEQ multiplex PCR was the method, and the copy in TCRdb shows in-frame clones only, minus some. The table lists some 120,000 clones, more than 80% of them singletons. Study-wide findings and caveats: TCR beta V- and J-gene trimming was later associated with a missense DCLRE1C variant. 87-base-pair reads could not separate some V segments, including TRBV6-2 and TRBV6-3.

Comment on this clone: Its antigen is currently unknown.

The CDR3 totals 13 residues. V lost 2 bases, J lost 4 bases, and 9 bases lay in between. Germline loops: CDR1 SGHNT, CDR2 YYREEE (reference sequence). Sequenced: PBMCs. This receptor was identified in a woman aged 30 to 39 in good health and CMV-seropositive. The chain uses TRBV5-4 and TRBJ1-2, with a tentative D call TRBD1 (6 bases). In DNA, the CDR3 is TGTGCCAGCAGCTTCACAGGGTCCTATGGCTACACCTTC. Encoded protein: CASSFTGSYGYTF.